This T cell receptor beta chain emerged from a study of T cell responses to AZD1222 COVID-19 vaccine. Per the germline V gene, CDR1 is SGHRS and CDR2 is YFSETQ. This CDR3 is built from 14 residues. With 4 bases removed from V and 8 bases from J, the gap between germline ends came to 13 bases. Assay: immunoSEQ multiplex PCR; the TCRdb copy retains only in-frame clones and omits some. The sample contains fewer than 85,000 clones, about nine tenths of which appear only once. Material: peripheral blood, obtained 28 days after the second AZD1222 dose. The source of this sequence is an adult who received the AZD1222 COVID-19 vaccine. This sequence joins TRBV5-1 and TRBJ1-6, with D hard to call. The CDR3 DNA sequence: TGCGCCAGCAGCGGGTGGGGTAAGGATTCACCCCTCCACTTT. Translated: CASSGWGKDSPLHF.